This section outlines one T cell receptor beta chain sequence together with its context. Its antigen is unidentified. The sample is drawn from a study of OX40 agonist ivuxolimab in advanced cancers. Study-level findings and limits: Some of the lowest clonal expansion was seen in partial responders at 0.1-3.0 mg/kg. Some nonresponders additionally presented with little normalized T-cell clonal expansion. CD4+ and CD8+ blood T cells expanded clonally by week 6 at 0.1 to 3.0 mg/kg.

Profiling relied on immunoSEQ multiplex PCR, and the TCRdb table lists in-frame clones only, not all of them. The repertoire consists of over 90,000 clones, with 90% occurring once and the leading ten covering around 0.16%. Blood was sampled at baseline, cycle 4 day 1, and cycle 7 day 1. This CDR3 is built from 17 residues. The germline gives CDR1 SGHRS, CDR2 YFSETQ. After removal of 0 bases from V and 8 bases from J, the junction contained 12 bases not matched to a gene. This sequence was found in an adult with an advanced solid tumor such as melanoma, head and neck, liver or kidney cancer. The V gene is TRBV5-1, the J gene TRBJ2-1, with 9 nucleotides matching TRBD1. This specimen consisted of CD4+ or CD8+ T cells sorted from blood, obtained in a trial of the OX40 agonist ivuxolimab. The CDR3 nucleotides are TGCGCCAGCAGCTTGGGATACTCGGGACAGGGTGGGCATGAGCAGTTCTTC. Translation: CASSLGYSGQGGHEQFF.